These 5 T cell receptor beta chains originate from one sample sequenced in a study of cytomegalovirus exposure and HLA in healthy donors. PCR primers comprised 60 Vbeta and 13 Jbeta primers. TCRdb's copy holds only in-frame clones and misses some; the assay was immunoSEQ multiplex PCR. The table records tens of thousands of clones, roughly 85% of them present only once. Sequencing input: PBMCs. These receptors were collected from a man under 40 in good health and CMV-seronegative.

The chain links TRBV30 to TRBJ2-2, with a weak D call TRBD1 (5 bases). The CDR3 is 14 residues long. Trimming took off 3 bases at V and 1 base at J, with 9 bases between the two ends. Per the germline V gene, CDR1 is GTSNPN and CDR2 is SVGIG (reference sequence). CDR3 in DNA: TGTGCCTGGAGGGCAACAGGGAACACCGGGGAGCTGTTTTTT. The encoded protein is CAWRATGNTGELFF.

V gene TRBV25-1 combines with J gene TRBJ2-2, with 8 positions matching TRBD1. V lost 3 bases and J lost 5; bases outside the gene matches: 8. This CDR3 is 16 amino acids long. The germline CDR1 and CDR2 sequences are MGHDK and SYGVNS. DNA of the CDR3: TGTGCCAGCAGTGACGCCGGACAGGGATGGACCGGGGAGCTGTTTTTT. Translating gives CASSDAGQGWTGELFF. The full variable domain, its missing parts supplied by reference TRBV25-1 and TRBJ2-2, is EADIYQTPRYLVIGTGKKITLECSQTMGHDKMYWYQQDPGMELHLIHYSYGVNSTEKGDLSSESTVSRIRTEHFPLTLESARPSHTSQYLCASSDAGQGWTGELFFGEGSRLTVL.

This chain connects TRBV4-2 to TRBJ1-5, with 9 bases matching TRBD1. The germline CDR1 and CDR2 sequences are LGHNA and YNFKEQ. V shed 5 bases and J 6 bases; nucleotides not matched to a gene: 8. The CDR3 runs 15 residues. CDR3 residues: CASSTTGTGSQPQHF. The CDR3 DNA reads TGTGCCAGCAGCACCACCGGGACAGGGAGTCAGCCCCAGCATTTT.

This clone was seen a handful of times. Here the CDR3 DNA reads TGTGCCAGCTCACCCGACAGCCTCCAAGCTTTCTTT. Its protein is CASSPDSLQAFF. J is TRBJ1-1 and V is TRBV18; tentatively, D is TRBD1 (5 bases). Trimming removed 3 bases at V and 9 bases at J, with 11 bases between. Germline-derived CDR1 and CDR2 are KGHSH and LQKENI. There are 12 residues in the CDR3.

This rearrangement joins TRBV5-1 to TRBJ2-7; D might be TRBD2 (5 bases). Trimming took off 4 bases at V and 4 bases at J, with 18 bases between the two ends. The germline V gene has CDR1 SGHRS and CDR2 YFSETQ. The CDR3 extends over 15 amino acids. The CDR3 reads CASSPSGVLDYEQYF. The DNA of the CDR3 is TGCGCCAGCAGCCCCTCCGGGGTATTGGATTACGAGCAGTACTTC.